The 24 T cell receptor beta chains in this list originate from one sample, sequenced in a study of PD-L1 blockade in urothelial cancer. Profiled with immunoSEQ multiplex PCR; TCRdb holds only in-frame clones, not every one. The sample consists of under 55,000 clones, about 80% of them appearing once. Stated time point: pretreatment peripheral blood. This specimen consisted of PBMCs, obtained around atezolizumab (anti-PD-L1) treatment. Receptor source: a man between 65 and 80 years old with urothelial cancer.

The chain joins TRBV6-1 to TRBJ2-5, with TRBD1 matching 7 bases. The length of the CDR3 is 15 residues. With 6 bases clipped from V and 5 bases from J, the junction kept 12 bases outside the gene matches. The germline V gene encodes CDR1 MNHNS and CDR2 SASEGT. CDR3 sequence reads: CASREGQFLGETQYF. The CDR3 nucleotides read TGTGCCAGCAGAGAGGGACAGTTCCTGGGGGAGACCCAGTACTTC.

This clone was counted a few times. V and J are TRBV7-8 and TRBJ1-4; no reliable D call. From germline, CDR1 is SGHVS and CDR2 FQNEAQ. The V end was cut by 2 bases, the J end by 0 bases, with 7 bases between. The CDR3 is 15 amino acids. In DNA, the CDR3 is TGTGCCAGCAGCTTATTCGTTACAACTAATGAAAAACTGTTTTTT. Translation: CASSLFVTTNEKLFF.

The gene calls are TRBV28 and TRBJ1-2, with a weak D call TRBD1 (6 bases). Between the trimmed V and J ends, which lost 6 bases and 0 bases, there was a span of 14 bases. This CDR3 comprises 15 residues. Germline V lookup: CDR1 MDHEN, CDR2 SYDVKM. The CDR3 loop is CASSLGHPANYGYTF. The CDR3 DNA is TGTGCCAGCAGCCTGGGACACCCAGCTAACTATGGCTACACCTTC.

CDR3 amino acids: CASSLQRGSYNEQFF. The DNA for the CDR3 is TGTGCCAGCAGCCTGCAGCGGGGGAGTTACAATGAGCAGTTCTTC. The rearrangement uses TRBV7-3 and TRBJ2-1; 8 positions agree with TRBD2. This CDR3 contains 15 residues. Germline lookup yields CDR1 SGHTA and CDR2 FQGTGA. Unmatched junction bases numbered 7, after V lost 5 bases and J lost 4 bases.

V gene TRBV5-5 combines with J gene TRBJ1-2; possibly TRBD1 for D (5 bases). V was cut by 0 bases and J by 6 bases, with 9 bases left in between. CDR1 SGHKS and CDR2 YYEKEE come from the germline V gene (reference sequence). This CDR3 is 13 amino acids long. The CDR3 bases are TGTGCCAGCAGCTTGGCAGGGTGGGATGGCTACACCTTC. Translating it yields CASSLAGWDGYTF.

The chain recombines TRBV27 with TRBJ2-3, with D possibly matching TRBD2 (6 bases). Germline CDR1 and CDR2: MNHEY and SMNVEV (reference sequence). Trimming left V 5 bases short and J 2 bases short, with 14 bases between. The CDR3 length is 15 residues. CDR3 DNA sequence: TGTGCCAGCAGTAGTCGGGGGAAGTCCACAGATACGCAGTATTTT. It translates to CASSSRGKSTDTQYF.

CDR3 sequence reads: CASKGTGGAGRDTQYF. In DNA, the CDR3 is TGTGCCAGCAAGGGGACAGGGGGCGCCGGGAGAGATACGCAGTATTTT. The chain uses TRBV2 and TRBJ2-3; 12 bases line up with TRBD1. V shed 7 bases and J 5 bases; nucleotides not matched to a gene: 10. The CDR3 is 16 amino acids. CDR1 SNHLY and CDR2 FYNNEI come from the germline V gene. The variable domain in full, completed from reference TRBV2 and TRBJ2-3, reads EPEVTQTPSHQVTQMGQEVILRCVPISNHLYFYWYRQILGQKVEFLVSFYNNEISEKSEIFDDQFSVERPDGSNFTLKIRSTKLEDSAMYFCASKGTGGAGRDTQYFGPGTRLTVL.

V is TRBV5-1 and J is TRBJ2-2; 8 bases align to TRBD1. Germline loops: CDR1 SGHRS, CDR2 YFSETQ. Losses at the gene ends were 0 bases for V and 5 bases for J; bases not matched to a gene: 3. CDR3 size: 15 residues. The CDR3 DNA is TGCGCCAGCAGCTTGGGGACAGGGCGGACCGGGGAGCTGTTTTTT. This encodes CASSLGTGRTGELFF.

This sequence joins TRBV5-1 and TRBJ1-4; maybe TRBD1 (6 bases). CDR3 length: 15 residues. Trimming removed 0 bases from V and 5 bases from J, with 11 bases in between. Germline-derived CDR1 and CDR2 are SGHRS and YFSETQ. The DNA of the CDR3 is TGCGCCAGCAGCTTGGGACAGGTATTAAATGAAAAACTGTTTTTT. It yields the protein CASSLGQVLNEKLFF.

This chain joins TRBV5-4 and TRBJ1-1, with a weak D call TRBD1 (5 bases). CDR3 length: 15 residues. The V gene lost 0 bases and the J gene lost 1 base, with 10 bases spanning the gap. Germline V lookup: CDR1 SGHNT, CDR2 YYREEE (reference sequence). CDR3 in DNA: TGTGCCAGCAGCTTGGCCGCACAGGCGAACACTGAAGCTTTCTTT. Translating gives CASSLAAQANTEAFF. Using reference TRBV5-4 and TRBJ1-1 for the parts outside the CDR3, the full variable domain is ETGVTQSPTHLIKTRGQQVTLRCSSQSGHNTVSWYQQALGQGPQFIFQYYREEENGRGNFPPRFSGLQFPNYSSELNVNALELDDSALYLCASSLAAQANTEAFFGQGTRLTVV.

This clone was detected only once. The chain joins TRBV4-1 to TRBJ1-6, with D tentatively TRBD1 (6 bases). The CDR3 consists of 18 residues. The germline V gene encodes CDR1 MGHRA and CDR2 YSYEKL. V was cut by 2 bases and J by 0 bases, with 14 bases left in between. CDR3 region: CASSQSGGAGSYNSPLHF. The CDR3 DNA reads as TGCGCCAGCAGCCAATCGGGGGGGGCAGGCTCCTATAATTCACCCCTCCACTTT.

The chain couples TRBV18 to TRBJ1-2, with 9 positions matching TRBD1. Germline V gives CDR1 KGHSH, CDR2 LQKENI. This CDR3 has 14 residues. With V trimmed by 5 bases and J by 5 bases, 6 bases remained unmatched. The CDR3 spells CASSAATGGYGYTF. DNA of the CDR3: TGTGCCAGCTCAGCGGCGACAGGGGGGTATGGCTACACCTTC.

The rearrangement uses TRBV6-1 and TRBJ2-2, with D maybe TRBD1 (5 bases). This CDR3 contains 13 residues. Germline V lookup: CDR1 MNHNS, CDR2 SASEGT. Between the trimmed V and J ends, which lost 4 bases and 3 bases, there was a span of 6 bases. CDR3 sequence: CASSATDTGELFF. As DNA, the CDR3 is TGTGCCAGCAGTGCGACAGACACCGGGGAGCTGTTTTTT.

CDR3: CASSRGLAINTGELFF. The CDR3 nucleotides read TGTGCCAGCTCACGCGGACTAGCGATCAACACCGGGGAGCTGTTTTTT. The V and J genes are TRBV18 and TRBJ2-2; 9 nucleotides align to TRBD2. V was pared by 4 bases and J by 2 bases, with 5 bases of the junction left unmatched. The CDR3 is 16 amino acids. Germline V CDR1 and CDR2: KGHSH, LQKENI.

The rearrangement joins TRBV18 to TRBJ2-1, with D maybe TRBD2 (6 bases). Trimming took off 6 bases at V and 0 bases at J, with 15 bases between the two ends. The V gene's germline CDR1 is KGHSH and CDR2 LQKENI. The CDR3 length is 16 residues. As DNA, the CDR3 is TGTGCCAGCTCCGCACGGGACTCTAGCTCCTACAATGAGCAGTTCTTC. Its protein product is CASSARDSSSYNEQFF.

The rearrangement uses TRBV6-6 and TRBJ1-1; D not resolved. The CDR3 consists of 13 residues. Germline V gene sequence: CDR1 MNHNY, CDR2 SVGAGI (reference sequence). V was clipped by 0 bases and J by 5 bases, with 7 bases between them. The CDR3 bases are TGTGCCAGCAGTTACTCTCTCCGGACTGAAGCTTTCTTT. Its translation is CASSYSLRTEAFF.

V is TRBV5-1 and J is TRBJ2-3; 9 bases align to TRBD2. Trimming removed 4 bases from V and 5 bases from J; junction bases left unmatched: 11. This CDR3 has 16 residues. Germline-derived CDR1 and CDR2 are SGHRS and YFSETQ. In nucleotides, the CDR3 is TGCGCCAGCAGCCCGGGAGGTAGCGGGAGATTAGATACGCAGTATTTT. It translates to CASSPGGSGRLDTQYF.

The chain employs TRBV14 and TRBJ2-7; D is perhaps TRBD1 (7 bases). V was shortened by 8 bases and J by 0 bases, with 11 bases between the two germline ends. Germline V gene data show CDR1 as SGHDN and CDR2 as FVKESK. The CDR3 has 13 amino acids. This CDR3 reads CASGRDSSYEQYF. As DNA, the CDR3 is TGTGCCAGCGGGCGGGACAGCTCCTACGAGCAGTACTTC.

This clone was seen only once. The V and J genes are TRBV5-6 and TRBJ2-1, with 7 bases lining up with TRBD1. The germline gives CDR1 SGHDT, CDR2 YYEEEE. J lost 9 bases, V lost 4 bases, and 4 bases had no gene match. The CDR3 sequence is 12 residues long. CDR3 loop: CASSLTGTEQFF. The CDR3 DNA follows: TGTGCCAGCAGCCTGACAGGGACTGAGCAGTTCTTC.

The J gene is TRBJ2-7, the V gene TRBV27; 8 nucleotides line up with TRBD1. This CDR3 spans 15 amino acids. J was trimmed by 2 bases and V by 6 bases; bases with no gene match: 9. CDR1 and CDR2 from the germline V gene are MNHEY and SMNVEV (reference sequence). The CDR3 sequence: CASSSRGQWTYEQYF. Here the CDR3 DNA reads TGTGCCAGCAGCTCCAGGGGGCAGTGGACCTACGAGCAGTACTTC.

The chain links TRBV27 to TRBJ1-1; the match to TRBD1 covers 9 bases. Germline CDR1 MNHEY, CDR2 SMNVEV (reference sequence). Trimming took 4 bases from V and 2 from J; bases not matched to a gene: 2. The CDR3 spans 14 residues. In nucleotides, the CDR3 is TGTGCCAGCAGTTGGGACAGGGCTAACACTGAAGCTTTCTTT. It encodes CASSWDRANTEAFF.

Points on this clone: This sample includes further DNA sequences coding for the same CDR3. In DNA form, the CDR3 reads TGCGCCAGCAGCTTGGCCGGAGGGGTTGGCACTGAAGCTTTCTTT. Protein sequence: CASSLAGGVGTEAFF. J is TRBJ1-1 and V is TRBV5-1, with D perhaps TRBD1 (5 bases). The CDR3 is made up of 15 amino acids. V shed 0 bases and J shed 4 bases, with 13 bases lying between them. The germline CDR1 and CDR2 sequences are SGHRS and YFSETQ.

The rearrangement uses TRBV18 and TRBJ1-4, with a possible D match to TRBD1 (6 bases). CDR1 and CDR2 (germline): KGHSH, LQKENI. The CDR3 totals 15 residues. V was cut by 3 bases and J by 7 bases, with 15 bases left in between. CDR3 DNA sequence: TGTGCCAGCTCACCTCCATCAGGGGAGGGTGAAAAACTGTTTTTT. This encodes CASSPPSGEGEKLFF.

This sequence joins TRBV28 and TRBJ1-5; D is possibly TRBD1 (5 bases). The V end lost 7 bases, the J end lost 6 bases, and 19 bases lay between the germline ends. Germline assignment: CDR1 MDHEN and CDR2 SYDVKM. The CDR3 length is 15 residues. As DNA, the CDR3 is TGTGCCAGCACCCCGCCCCAGGGATCGGGTCAGCCCCAGCATTTT. It translates to CASTPPQGSGQPQHF. The full variable domain, rest sourced from reference TRBV28 and TRBJ1-5, is DVKVTQSSRYLVKRTGEKVFLECVQDMDHENMFWYRQDPGLGLRLIYFSYDVKMKEKGDIPEGYSVSREKKERFSLILESASTNQTSMYLCASTPPQGSGQPQHFGDGTRLSIL.